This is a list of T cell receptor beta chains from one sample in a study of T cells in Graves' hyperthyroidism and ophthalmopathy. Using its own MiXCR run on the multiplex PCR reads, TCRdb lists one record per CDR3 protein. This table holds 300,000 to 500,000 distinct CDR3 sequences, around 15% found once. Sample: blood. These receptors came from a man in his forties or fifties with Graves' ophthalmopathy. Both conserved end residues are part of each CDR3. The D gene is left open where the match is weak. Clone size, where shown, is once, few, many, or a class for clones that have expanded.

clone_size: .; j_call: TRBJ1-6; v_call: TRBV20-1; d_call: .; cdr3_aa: CSAREGGYGNSPLHF; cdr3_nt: TGCAGTGCTAGAGAGGGGGGGTACGGTAATTCACCCCTCCACTTT
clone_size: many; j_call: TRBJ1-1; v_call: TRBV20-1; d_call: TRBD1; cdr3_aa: CSAREDRGGANTEAFF; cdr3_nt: TGCAGTGCTAGAGAAGACAGGGGAGGGGCGAACACTGAAGCTTTCTTT
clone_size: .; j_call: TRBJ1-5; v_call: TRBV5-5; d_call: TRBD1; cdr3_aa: CASSRGVDRGKRPQHF; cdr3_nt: TGTGCCAGCAGCCGGGGGGTAGACAGGGGAAAGCGGCCCCAGCATTTT
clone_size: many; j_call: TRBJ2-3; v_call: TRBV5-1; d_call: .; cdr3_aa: CASSLDLYRASTDTQYF; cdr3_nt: TGCGCCAGCAGCTTGGACTTGTATCGGGCTAGCACAGATACGCAGTATTTT
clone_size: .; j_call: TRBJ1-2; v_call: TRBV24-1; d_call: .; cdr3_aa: CATSEGGGYTF; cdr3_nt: TGTGCCACCAGTGAAGGGGGTGGCTACACCTTC
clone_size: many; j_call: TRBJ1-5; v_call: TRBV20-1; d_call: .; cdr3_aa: CSATPRFRNQPQHF; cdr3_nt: TGCAGTGCCACACCGCGGTTTAGGAATCAGCCCCAGCATTTT
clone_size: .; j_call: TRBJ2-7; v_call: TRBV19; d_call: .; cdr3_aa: CASSYGGGTYEQYF; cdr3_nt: TGTGCCAGTAGTTATGGGGGCGGTACCTACGAGCAGTACTTC
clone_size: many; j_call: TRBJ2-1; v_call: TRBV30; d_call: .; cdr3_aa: CAWSVPGLHRDEQFF; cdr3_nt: TGTGCCTGGAGTGTACCAGGACTCCACCGCGATGAGCAGTTCTTC
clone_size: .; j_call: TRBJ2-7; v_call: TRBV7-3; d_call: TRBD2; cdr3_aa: CASSGTSGSEAGYEQYF; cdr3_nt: TGTGCCAGCAGCGGGACTAGCGGGAGCGAGGCCGGCTACGAGCAGTACTTC
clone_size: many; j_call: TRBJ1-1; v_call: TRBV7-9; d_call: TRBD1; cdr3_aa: CASSSGQGIRAFF; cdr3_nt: TGTGCCAGCAGCAGCGGACAGGGGATTAGGGCTTTCTTT
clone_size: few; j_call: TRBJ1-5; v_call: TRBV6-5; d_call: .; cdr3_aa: CASSYERGDQPQHF; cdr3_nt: TGTGCCAGCAGTTATGAGCGGGGGGACCAGCCCCAGCATTTT
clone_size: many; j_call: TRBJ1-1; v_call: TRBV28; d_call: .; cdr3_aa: CASITRGTNTEAFF; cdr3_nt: TGTGCCAGCATCACACGCGGGACCAACACTGAAGCTTTCTTT
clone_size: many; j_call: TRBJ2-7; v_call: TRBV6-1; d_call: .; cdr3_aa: CASSEVVTTYEQYF; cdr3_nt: TGTGCCAGCAGTGAAGTGGTCACTACCTACGAGCAGTACTTC
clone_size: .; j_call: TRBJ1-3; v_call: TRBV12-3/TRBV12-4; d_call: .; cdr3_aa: CASSFLKNSGNTIYF; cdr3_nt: TGTGCCAGCAGTTTTCTGAAAAACTCTGGAAACACCATATATTTT
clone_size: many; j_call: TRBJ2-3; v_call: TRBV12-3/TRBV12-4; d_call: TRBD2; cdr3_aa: CASRASGRSPDTQYF; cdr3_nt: TGTGCCAGCAGGGCTAGCGGGAGGTCCCCAGATACGCAGTATTTT
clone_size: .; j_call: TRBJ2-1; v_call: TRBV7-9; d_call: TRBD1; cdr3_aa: CASSLNLGQGSYNEQFF; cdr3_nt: TGTGCCAGCAGCTTAAATCTGGGACAGGGGAGTTACAATGAGCAGTTCTTC
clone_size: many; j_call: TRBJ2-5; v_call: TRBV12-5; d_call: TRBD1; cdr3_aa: CASGLVQGARETQYF; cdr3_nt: TGTGCTAGTGGTTTGGTACAGGGGGCCAGGGAGACCCAGTACTTC
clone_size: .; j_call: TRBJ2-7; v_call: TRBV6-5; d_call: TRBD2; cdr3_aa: CASRLYSSGEIGKGHEQYF; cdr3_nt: TGTGCCAGCAGACTATATTCTAGCGGGGAGATTGGGAAGGGCCACGAGCAGTACTTC
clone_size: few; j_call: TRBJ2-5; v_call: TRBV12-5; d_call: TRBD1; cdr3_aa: CASGWGGQGLETQYF; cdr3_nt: TGTGCTAGTGGTTGGGGGGGACAGGGGTTAGAGACCCAGTACTTC
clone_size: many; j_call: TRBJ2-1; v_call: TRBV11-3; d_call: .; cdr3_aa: CASTARAGKYNEQFF; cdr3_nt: TGTGCCAGCACCGCAAGGGCCGGGAAATACAATGAGCAGTTCTTC
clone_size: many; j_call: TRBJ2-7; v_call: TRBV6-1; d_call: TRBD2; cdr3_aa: CASSTGTSGTYEQYF; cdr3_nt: TGTGCCAGCAGCACCGGGACTAGCGGCACCTACGAGCAGTACTTC
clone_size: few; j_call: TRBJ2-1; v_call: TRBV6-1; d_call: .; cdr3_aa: CASWSGQAEQFF; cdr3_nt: TGTGCCAGCTGGAGCGGACAAGCTGAGCAGTTCTTC
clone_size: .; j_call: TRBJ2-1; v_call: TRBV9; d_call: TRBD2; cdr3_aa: CASSSHSGGSGLAYNEQFF; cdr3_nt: TGTGCCAGCAGCTCCCACAGCGGGGGCTCGGGACTGGCATACAATGAGCAGTTCTTC